A single sample gave rise to the 29 T cell receptor beta chains below, sequenced in a study of CD8 T cells in ankylosing spondylitis. TCRdb re-called the 5' RACE reads with MiXCR, one entry per CDR3 protein. The sample has 150,000 to 200,000 distinct CDR3 sequences; 13% are singletons. Sequencing input: blood, either unsorted or a sorted T cell fraction (not recorded which). These receptors all stem from a female donor with ankylosing spondylitis or in good health (not recorded which).

This clonotype was recorded many times. V gene TRBV12-3 or TRBV12-4 combines with J gene TRBJ2-7; 7 nucleotides line up with TRBD1. The CDR3 sequence is 14 residues long. V dropped 6 bases and J dropped 1; count of bases not matched to a gene: 6. The CDR3 coding sequence is TGTGCCAGCAGGGGACAGCACCAGTCCTACGAGCAGTACTTC. This sequence encodes CASRGQHQSYEQYF.

The table lists this clonotype with many counts. The gene calls are TRBV18 and TRBJ1-4; D is unresolved. The V gene's germline CDR1 is KGHSH and CDR2 LQKENI. This CDR3 has 16 residues. The V end lost 2 bases, the J end lost 0 bases, and 10 bases lay between the germline ends. Written as DNA, the CDR3 is TGTGCCAGCTCACCAGCAGCGGCAGCAACTAATGAAAAACTGTTTTTT. Residues: CASSPAAAATNEKLFF.

A remark on this clonotype: A much more abundant neighbour one base away suggests this may be a read error. CDR3 protein: CASSYSKEFSGNTIYF. The CDR3 coding sequence is TGTGCCAGCAGTTACTCGAAGGAGTTCTCTGGAAACACCATATATTTT. This chain uses TRBV6-5 with TRBJ1-3; D not certain. V lost 0 bases and J lost 0, with 9 bases in between. This CDR3 comprises 16 residues. Germline V gene sequence: CDR1 MNHEY, CDR2 SVGAGI.

The V call is TRBV20-1, the J call TRBJ2-5; D tentatively reads TRBD1 or TRBD2 (5 bases each). Germline V gene data show CDR1 as DFQATT and CDR2 as SNEGSKA (reference sequence). V lost 6 bases, J lost 3 bases, and 14 bases lay in between. The CDR3 sequence is 13 residues long. The CDR3 DNA sequence: TGCAGTGCCCACGGTGGGGGAGAAGAGACCCAGTACTTC. Protein sequence: CSAHGGGEETQYF.

The V and J genes are TRBV7-8 and TRBJ1-2, with a weak D call TRBD1 (5 bases). Germline assignment: CDR1 SGHVS and CDR2 FQNEAQ. The V end was cut by 5 bases, the J end by 6 bases, with 16 bases between. There are 14 residues in the CDR3. CDR3 DNA: TGTGCCAGCAGCCTGGGGCCAGGGAGAGATGGCTACACCTTC. It encodes CASSLGPGRDGYTF. The whole variable domain, remainder taken from reference TRBV7-8 and TRBJ1-2, is GAGVSQSPRYKVAKRGQDVALRCDPISGHVSLFWYQQALGQGPEFLTYFQNEAQLDKSGLPSDRFFAERPEGSVSTLKIQRTQQEDSAVYLCASSLGPGRDGYTFGSGTRLTVV.

The chain employs TRBV14 and TRBJ2-2, with D uncertain. Between the trimmed V and J ends, which lost 1 base and 4 bases, there was a span of 10 bases. The CDR3 consists of 15 residues. Germline-derived CDR1 and CDR2 are SGHDN and FVKESK. The CDR3: CASSQAFKGTGELFF. The CDR3, as DNA: TGTGCCAGCAGCCAAGCCTTCAAGGGCACCGGGGAGCTGTTTTTT.

Ten or more counts support this clonotype. The chain recombines TRBV29-1 with TRBJ2-7, with 7 nucleotides matching TRBD1. Looked up from germline, CDR1 is SQVTM and CDR2 is ANQGSEA. CDR3 length: 12 amino acids. V was pared by 1 base and J by 3 bases, with 0 bases of the junction left unmatched. The chain's CDR3 is CSVEGQGYEQYF. CDR3 nucleotides: TGCAGCGTTGAAGGACAGGGCTACGAGCAGTACTTC.

Comment on this clonotype: A much larger clonotype is one base distant, so this may be a read error. The J gene is TRBJ1-1, the V gene TRBV4-2; 9 bases are a match to TRBD1. The CDR3 has 15 amino acids. Germline V gene data show CDR1 as LGHNA and CDR2 as YNFKEQ. The CDR3, as DNA: TGTGCCAGCAGCAAGAGGGACAGGGAAGGGACTGAAGGTTTCTTT. This translates into CASSKRDREGTEGFF.

The chain is built from TRBV9 and TRBJ1-3; D is unclear. Per the germline V gene, CDR1 is SGDLS and CDR2 is YYNGEE. The CDR3 runs to 14 residues. Between the trimmed V and J ends, which lost 4 bases and 2 bases, there was a span of 10 bases. Here the CDR3 DNA reads TGTGCCAGCAGCCCTGGGCGGGCTGGAAACACCATATATTTT. Translating gives CASSPGRAGNTIYF. Based on the CDR3 plus reference TRBV9 and TRBJ1-3, the full variable domain is DSGVTQTPKHLITATGQRVTLRCSPRSGDLSVYWYQQSLDQGLQFLIQYYNGEERAKGNILERFSAQQFPDLHSELNLSSLELGDSALYFCASSPGRAGNTIYFGEGSWLTVV.

This clonotype was counted at least ten times. The chain uses TRBV21-1 and TRBJ1-5; the table's D call TRBD1 went unverified against the DNA. TRBV21-1 is deemed a pseudogene. The CDR3 has 18 residues. The CDR3 bases are TGTGCCAGCAGCAACAGATTTCGGACAGGGTATAGCAATCAGCCCCAGCATTTT. Protein: CASSNRFRTGYSNQPQHF.

Ten or more counts support this clonotype. This rearrangement joins TRBV7-2 to TRBJ2-7, with a tentative D call TRBD2 (5 bases). This CDR3 region has 11 residues. Germline V gene data show CDR1 as SGHTA and CDR2 as FQGNSA. With 6 bases removed from V and 2 bases from J, the gap between germline ends came to 5 bases. Written as DNA, the CDR3 is TGTGCCAGCAGGCGGGCCTACGAGCAGTACTTC. It is translated as CASRRAYEQYF. The full variable domain, completed using reference TRBV7-2 and TRBJ2-7, is GAGVSQSPSNKVTEKGKDVELRCDPISGHTALYWYRQSLGQGLEFLIYFQGNSAPDKSGLPSDRFSAERTGGSVSTLTIQRTQQEDSAVYLCASRRAYEQYFGPGTRLTVT.

The V and J genes are TRBV6-5 and TRBJ2-1; TRBD2 might be the D (6 bases). The CDR3 has 14 amino acids. Trimming left V 3 bases short and J 13 bases short, with 19 bases between. Germline loops: CDR1 MNHEY, CDR2 SVGAGI. The CDR3 DNA reads TGTGCCAGCAGTTATCTTTCGGGAGAAATGACACAGTTCTTC. Protein sequence: CASSYLSGEMTQFF.

As for this clonotype: This may arise from a read error, as a much more abundant clone is one base away. J is TRBJ1-1 and V is TRBV6-2 or TRBV6-3; 7 positions match TRBD1. CDR1 is MNHEY, CDR2 SVGEGT, per germline. This CDR3 is built from 17 residues. The CDR3 DNA follows: TGTGCCAGCAGTTATAAGGTCCCGGACAGGACGAACACTGGAGCTTTCTTT. Translated: CASSYKVPDRTNTGAFF.

This clonotype has a handful of counts. The chain is built from TRBV7-2 and TRBJ2-1; TRBD2 matches at 12 bases. V dropped 5 bases and J dropped 4; count of bases not matched to a gene: 9. Germline V gives CDR1 SGHTA, CDR2 FQGNSA. The CDR3 runs to 17 residues. CDR3 region: CASSPNILAGGYNEQFF. Written as DNA, the CDR3 is TGTGCCAGCAGCCCGAACATACTAGCGGGGGGTTACAATGAGCAGTTCTTC. Using reference TRBV7-2 and TRBJ2-1 for the parts outside the CDR3, the full variable domain is GAGVSQSPSNKVTEKGKDVELRCDPISGHTALYWYRQSLGQGLEFLIYFQGNSAPDKSGLPSDRFSAERTGGSVSTLTIQRTQQEDSAVYLCASSPNILAGGYNEQFFGPGTRLTVL.

In its sample, this clonotype was seen many times. This CDR3 is CASSYRFTDTQYF. Written as DNA, the CDR3 is TGTGCCAGCAGTTACAGGTTCACAGATACGCAGTATTTT. The genes are TRBV6-5 and TRBJ2-3; D ambiguous. Between the trimmed V and J ends, which lost 2 bases and 2 bases, there was a span of 5 bases. CDR1 MNHEY and CDR2 SVGAGI come from the germline V gene. This CDR3 contains 13 residues.

This clonotype was counted a few times. The chain combines TRBV18 with TRBJ2-5; D tentatively fits TRBD1 or TRBD2 (5 bases each). The CDR3 runs to 15 residues. Trimming removed 8 bases from V and 5 bases from J, with 21 bases in between. Germline V gene data show CDR1 as KGHSH and CDR2 as LQKENI. CDR3 nucleotides: TGTGCCAGCACCGACGGGGCCCTATTTTCGGAGACCCAGTACTTC. It specifies CASTDGALFSETQYF. The complete variable domain, with remaining parts taken from reference TRBV18 and TRBJ2-5, reads NAGVMQNPRHLVRRRGQEARLRCSPMKGHSHVYWYRQLPEEGLKFMVYLQKENIIDESGMPKERFSAEFPKEGPSILRIQQVVRGDSAAYFCASTDGALFSETQYFGPGTRLLVL.

In this sample, this clonotype turned up many times. The chain combines TRBV20-1 with TRBJ1-2; D ambiguous. V lost 6 bases, J lost 4 bases, and 15 bases lay in between. The CDR3 is 13 amino acids. Germline lookup yields CDR1 DFQATT and CDR2 SNEGSKA (reference sequence). The CDR3: CSASPGLGYGYTF. The CDR3 DNA is TGCAGTGCAAGCCCGGGTCTAGGCTATGGCTACACCTTC.

Notes on this clonotype: A read error may explain this, as a much larger clone is one base away. The rearrangement uses TRBV7-2 and TRBJ2-3, with 8 nucleotides matching TRBD2. The CDR3 covers 15 residues. V gave up 2 bases and J gave up 3 bases; unmatched junction bases: 4. CDR1 and CDR2 from the germline V gene are SGHTA and FQGNSA. The CDR3 DNA reads as TGTACCAGCAGCTTATCCGGGAGGGAGACAGATACGCAGTATTTT. This codes for CTSSLSGRETDTQYF.

Ten or more counts support this clonotype. This sequence joins TRBV12-3 or TRBV12-4 and TRBJ1-2; D unclear. The CDR3 extends over 12 amino acids. V lost 6 bases and J 8 bases, leaving 13 bases between the germline ends. The CDR3: CASSSGSGGYTF. The DNA of the CDR3 is TGTGCCAGCAGCTCAGGATCTGGAGGCTACACCTTC.

This clonotype appeared a few times. V usage is TRBV18 and J usage is TRBJ2-6, with D possibly TRBD2 on 5 matching bases. Germline CDR1 and CDR2: KGHSH and LQKENI. V gave up 3 bases and J gave up 0 bases, with 18 bases separating them. This CDR3 is 19 amino acids long. The CDR3 DNA reads as TGTGCCAGCTCACCTGTTAGAAGCGGACTGGTCTCTGGGGCCAACGTCCTGACTTTC. It is translated as CASSPVRSGLVSGANVLTF.

This clonotype was detected many times. J is TRBJ2-7 and V is TRBV7-9, with D perhaps matching TRBD1 (6 bases). V was pared by 6 bases and J by 3 bases, with 9 bases between. This CDR3 spans 12 amino acids. CDR1 and CDR2 from the germline V gene are SEHNR and FQNEAQ (reference sequence). DNA for the CDR3: TGTGCCAGCAGAGACAGGTACTACGAGCAGTACTTC. Translated: CASRDRYYEQYF.

This clonotype was counted a single time. Given a much more abundant clone one base away, this may be a read error. J is TRBJ2-7 and V is TRBV5-5; D tentatively reads TRBD1 or TRBD2 (5 bases each). CDR3 length: 14 residues. CDR1 and CDR2 (germline): SGHKS, YYEKEE (reference sequence). The CDR3: CAGSLGPTSYEQYF. The CDR3 DNA is TGTGCCGGCAGCTTGGGACCGACCTCCTACGAGCAGTACTTC.

This clonotype was observed a few times. The chain recombines TRBV12-3 or TRBV12-4 with TRBJ2-1; the match to TRBD1 covers 8 bases. Trimming at V came to 1 base and at J to 2 bases, leaving 4 bases not matched to a gene. The CDR3 sequence is 16 residues long. The CDR3 sequence is CASSLESGGAYNEQFF. In nucleotides, the CDR3 is TGTGCCAGCAGTTTAGAGTCAGGGGGCGCCTACAATGAGCAGTTCTTC.

This clonotype was recorded at least ten times. The chain carries TRBV5-6 and TRBJ1-2; tentative D call: TRBD1 (6 bases). Trimming shortened V by 4 bases and J by 5 bases, and 18 bases separated the two germline ends. Germline V gene data show CDR1 as SGHDT and CDR2 as YYEEEE. The length of the CDR3 is 15 residues. CDR3 sequence (DNA): TGTGCCAGCAGCCCTCCCGGACAGAGCTTTTATGGCTACACCTTC. It codes for CASSPPGQSFYGYTF. Full variable domain (remainder filled in from reference TRBV5-6 and TRBJ1-2): DAGVTQSPTHLIKTRGQQVTLRCSPKSGHDTVSWYQQALGQGPQFIFQYYEEEERQRGNFPDRFSGHQFPNYSSELNVNALLLGDSALYLCASSPPGQSFYGYTFGSGTRLTVV.

This clonotype was observed many times. The chain's CDR3 is CASRDNYNSPLHF. The DNA for the CDR3 is TGCGCCAGCCGGGACAACTATAATTCACCCCTCCACTTT. This chain connects TRBV5-1 to TRBJ1-6; tentatively, D is TRBD1 (6 bases). Germline V CDR1 and CDR2: SGHRS, YFSETQ. The CDR3 spans 13 residues. Trimming removed 7 bases from V and 3 bases from J, with 8 bases in between.

The chain uses TRBV18 and TRBJ1-2; D call uncertain. The V end was cut by 2 bases, the J end by 5 bases, with 18 bases between. The germline CDR1 and CDR2 sequences are KGHSH and LQKENI. The CDR3 has 16 residues. The chain's CDR3 is CASSPMDGSLSYGYTF. In DNA, the CDR3 is TGTGCCAGCTCACCAATGGACGGAAGTTTATCGTATGGCTACACCTTC.

This clonotype was seen at least ten times. The gene calls are TRBV6-6 and TRBJ1-2; the D gene is possibly TRBD1 (5 bases). The germline V gene encodes CDR1 MNHNY and CDR2 SVGAGI (reference sequence). The length of the CDR3 is 13 residues. The germline V and J ends were trimmed by 5 bases and 5 bases, with 12 bases remaining between them. The DNA for the CDR3 is TGTGCCAGCAGTCCGACAGAGACATATGGCTACACCTTC. Its translation is CASSPTETYGYTF.

This clonotype was found many times. This chain connects TRBV27 to TRBJ2-7; D perhaps matches TRBD1 (6 bases). Germline CDR1 MNHEY, CDR2 SMNVEV (reference sequence). The CDR3 has 15 amino acids. V was cut by 7 bases and J by 3 bases, with 19 bases left in between. The chain's CDR3 is CASNLTQGLFYEQYF. DNA of the CDR3: TGTGCCAGCAACCTAACACAGGGATTGTTCTACGAGCAGTACTTC.

This clonotype appeared many times. This chain links TRBV5-1 with TRBJ2-1; 16 positions match TRBD2. The germline gives CDR1 SGHRS, CDR2 YFSETQ. This CDR3 comprises 16 residues. V shed 7 bases, J shed 8 bases, and the junction held 9 bases outside the gene matches. The CDR3 reads CASVGLAGGAFDEQFF. DNA of the CDR3: TGCGCCAGCGTGGGACTAGCGGGAGGGGCCTTCGATGAGCAGTTCTTC.